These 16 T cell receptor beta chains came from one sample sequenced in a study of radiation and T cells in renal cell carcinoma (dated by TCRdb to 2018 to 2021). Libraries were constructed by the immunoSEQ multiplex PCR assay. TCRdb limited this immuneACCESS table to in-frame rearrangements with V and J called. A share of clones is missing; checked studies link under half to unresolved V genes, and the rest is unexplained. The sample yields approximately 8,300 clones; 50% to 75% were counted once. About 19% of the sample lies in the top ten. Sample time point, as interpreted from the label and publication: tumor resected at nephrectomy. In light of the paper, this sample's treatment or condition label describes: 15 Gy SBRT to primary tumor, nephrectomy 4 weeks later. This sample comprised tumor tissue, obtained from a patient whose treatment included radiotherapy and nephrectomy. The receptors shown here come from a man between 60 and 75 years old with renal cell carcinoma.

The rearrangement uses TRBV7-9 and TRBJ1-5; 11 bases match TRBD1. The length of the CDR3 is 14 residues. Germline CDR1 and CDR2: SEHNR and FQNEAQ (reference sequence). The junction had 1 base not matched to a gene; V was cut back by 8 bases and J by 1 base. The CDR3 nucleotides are TGTGCCAGCGGACAGGGGGCGAGCAATCAGCCCCAGCATTTT. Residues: CASGQGASNQPQHF.

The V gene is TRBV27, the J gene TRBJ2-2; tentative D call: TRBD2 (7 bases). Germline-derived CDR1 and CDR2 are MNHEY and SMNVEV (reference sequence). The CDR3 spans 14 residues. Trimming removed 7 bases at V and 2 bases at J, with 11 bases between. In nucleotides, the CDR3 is TGTGCCAGCACCGGGGGGCGTAACACCGGGGAGCTGTTTTTT. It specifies CASTGGRNTGELFF.

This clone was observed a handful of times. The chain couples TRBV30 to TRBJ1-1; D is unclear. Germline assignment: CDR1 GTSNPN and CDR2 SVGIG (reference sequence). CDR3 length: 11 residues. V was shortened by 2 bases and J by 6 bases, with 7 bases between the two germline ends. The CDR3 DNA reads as TGTGCCTGGAGTTCTGGGGCTGAAGCTTTCTTT. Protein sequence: CAWSSGAEAFF.

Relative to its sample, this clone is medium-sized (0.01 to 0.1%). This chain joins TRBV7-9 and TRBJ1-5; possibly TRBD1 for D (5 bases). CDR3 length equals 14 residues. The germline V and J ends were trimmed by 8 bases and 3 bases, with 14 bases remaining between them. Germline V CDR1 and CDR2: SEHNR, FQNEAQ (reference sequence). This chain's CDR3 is CASARAGTNQPQHF. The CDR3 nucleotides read TGTGCCAGCGCCAGGGCGGGGACCAATCAGCCCCAGCATTTT.

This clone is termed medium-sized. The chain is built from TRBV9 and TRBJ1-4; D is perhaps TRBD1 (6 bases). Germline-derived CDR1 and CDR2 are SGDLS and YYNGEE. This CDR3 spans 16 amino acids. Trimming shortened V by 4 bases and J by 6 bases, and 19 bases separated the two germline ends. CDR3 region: CASSLRGETGHEKLFF. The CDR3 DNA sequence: TGTGCCAGCAGCCTCCGGGGGGAGACAGGACATGAAAAACTGTTTTTT. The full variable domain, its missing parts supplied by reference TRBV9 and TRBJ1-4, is DSGVTQTPKHLITATGQRVTLRCSPRSGDLSVYWYQQSLDQGLQFLIQYYNGEERAKGNILERFSAQQFPDLHSELNLSSLELGDSALYFCASSLRGETGHEKLFFGSGTQLSVL.

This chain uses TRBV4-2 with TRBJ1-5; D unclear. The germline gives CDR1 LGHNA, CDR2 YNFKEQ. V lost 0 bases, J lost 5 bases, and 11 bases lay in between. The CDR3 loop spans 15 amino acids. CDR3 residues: CASSQEGSGYQPQHF. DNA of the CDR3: TGTGCCAGCAGCCAAGAGGGAAGCGGGTATCAGCCCCAGCATTTT.

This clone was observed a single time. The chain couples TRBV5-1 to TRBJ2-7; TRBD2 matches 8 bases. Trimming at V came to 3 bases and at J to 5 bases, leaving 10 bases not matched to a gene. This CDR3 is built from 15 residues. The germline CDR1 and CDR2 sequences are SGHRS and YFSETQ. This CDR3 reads CASSSQERELNEQYF. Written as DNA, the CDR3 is TGCGCCAGCAGCTCCCAGGAGCGGGAGTTAAACGAGCAGTACTTC.

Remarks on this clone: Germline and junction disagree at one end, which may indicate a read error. The chain's CDR3 is CASSQVGSYEQYF. The CDR3 coding sequence is TGCGCCAGCAGCCAAGTCGGCTCCTACGAGCAGTACTTC. The rearrangement joins TRBV7-6 to TRBJ2-7; D gene ambiguous. CDR1 and CDR2 (germline): SGHVS, FNYEAQ. The CDR3 runs 13 residues.

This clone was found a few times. The CDR3 bases are TGTGCCAGCAGCTTACGACAGGGCTCCTATCCCCAGCATTTT. This encodes CASSLRQGSYPQHF. The chain links TRBV7-2 to TRBJ1-5, with TRBD1 identical over 7 bases. Germline CDR1 and CDR2: SGHTA and FQGNSA. The CDR3 runs to 14 residues. The V and J ends lost 2 bases and 10 bases, in that order; junction bases with no gene match: 8.

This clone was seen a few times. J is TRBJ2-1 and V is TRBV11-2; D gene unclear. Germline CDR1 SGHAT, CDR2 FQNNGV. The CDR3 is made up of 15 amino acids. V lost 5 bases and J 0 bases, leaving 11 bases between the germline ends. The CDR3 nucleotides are TGTGCCAGCAGCCAAACCTTGAGCTCCTACAATGAGCAGTTCTTC. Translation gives CASSQTLSSYNEQFF.

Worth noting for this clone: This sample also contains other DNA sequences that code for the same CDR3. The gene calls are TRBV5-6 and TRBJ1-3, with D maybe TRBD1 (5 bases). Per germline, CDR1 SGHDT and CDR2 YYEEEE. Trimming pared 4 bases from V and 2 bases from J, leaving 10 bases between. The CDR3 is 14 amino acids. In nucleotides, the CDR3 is TGTGCCAGCAGCCGACCGGGGGCTGGAAACACCATATATTTT. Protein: CASSRPGAGNTIYF.

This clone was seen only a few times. The CDR3 sequence is CASSLAPDRGLGYTF. CDR3 DNA sequence: TGTGCCAGCAGCTTAGCCCCGGACAGGGGGCTAGGCTACACCTTC. The rearrangement uses TRBV7-2 and TRBJ1-2; 11 bases are a match to TRBD1. Unmatched junction bases numbered 5, after V lost 0 bases and J lost 8 bases. This CDR3 contains 15 residues. Per germline, CDR1 SGHTA and CDR2 FQGNSA. Full variable domain (outside the CDR3, taken from reference TRBV7-2 and TRBJ1-2): GAGVSQSPSNKVTEKGKDVELRCDPISGHTALYWYRQSLGQGLEFLIYFQGNSAPDKSGLPSDRFSAERTGGSVSTLTIQRTQQEDSAVYLCASSLAPDRGLGYTFGSGTRLTVV.

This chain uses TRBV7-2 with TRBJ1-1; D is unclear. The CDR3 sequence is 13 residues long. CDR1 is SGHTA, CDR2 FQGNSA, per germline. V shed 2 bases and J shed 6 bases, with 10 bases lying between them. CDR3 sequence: CASSLRSGAEAFF. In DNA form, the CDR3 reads TGTGCCAGCAGCTTAAGGTCCGGGGCTGAAGCTTTCTTT.

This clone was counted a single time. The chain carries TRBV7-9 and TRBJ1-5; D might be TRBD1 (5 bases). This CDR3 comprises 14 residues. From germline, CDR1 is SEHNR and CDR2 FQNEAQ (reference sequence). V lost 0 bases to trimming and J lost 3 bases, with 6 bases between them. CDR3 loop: CASSLAGVNQPQHF. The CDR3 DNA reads TGTGCCAGCAGCTTAGCAGGGGTCAATCAGCCCCAGCATTTT.

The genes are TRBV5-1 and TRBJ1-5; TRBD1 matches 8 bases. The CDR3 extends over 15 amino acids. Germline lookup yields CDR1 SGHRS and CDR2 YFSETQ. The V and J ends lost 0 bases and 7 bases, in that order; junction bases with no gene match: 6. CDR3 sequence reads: CASSLGQGAKQPQHF. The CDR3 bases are TGCGCCAGCAGCTTGGGGCAGGGGGCAAAACAGCCCCAGCATTTT.

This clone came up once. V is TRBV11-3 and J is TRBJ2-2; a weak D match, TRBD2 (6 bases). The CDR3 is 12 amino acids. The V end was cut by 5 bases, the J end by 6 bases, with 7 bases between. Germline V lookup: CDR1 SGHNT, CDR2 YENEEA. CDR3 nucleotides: TGTGCCAGCAGCAGACTAGCCGGGGAGCTGTTTTTT. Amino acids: CASSRLAGELFF. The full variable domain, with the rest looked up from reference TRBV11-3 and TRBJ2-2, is EAGVVQSPRYKIIEKKQPVAFWCNPISGHNTLYWYLQNLGQGPELLIRYENEEAVDDSQLPKDRFSAERLKGVDSTLKIQPAELGDSAVYLCASSRLAGELFFGEGSRLTVL.